The source of this T cell receptor beta chain is a study of OX40 agonist ivuxolimab in advanced cancers. Study details: The patients received agonistic anti-OX40 (CD134) antibody ivuxolimab.

Sequenced by immunoSEQ multiplex PCR; TCRdb stores in-frame clones only, minus some. The sample lists over 40,000 clones, 70% to 90% seen once, with 1.5% in the top ten. Study findings and constraints: Among the lowest peripheral clonal expansion occurred in 0.1-3.0 mg/kg partial responders. Circulating CD4+ and CD8+ T cells showed clonal expansion by week 6 at 0.1 to 3.0 mg/kg.

With respect to this clone: Its antigen is currently unknown.

The CDR3 is 15 amino acids. The V gene's germline CDR1 is MDHEN and CDR2 SYDVKM. Deletions cut 2 bases from V and 7 bases from J, with 15 bases between. This clonotype originated in an adult with an advanced solid tumor such as melanoma, head and neck, liver or kidney cancer. The chain recombines TRBV28 with TRBJ1-5; D is ambiguous. The material sequenced was CD4+ or CD8+ T cells sorted from blood, taken in a trial of the OX40 agonist ivuxolimab. CDR3 sequence: CASSLPGGVGQPQHF. The CDR3 DNA is TGTGCCAGCAGTTTACCCGGCGGGGTAGGACAGCCCCAGCATTTT. The full variable domain, completed using reference TRBV28 and TRBJ1-5, is DVKVTQSSRYLVKRTGEKVFLECVQDMDHENMFWYRQDPGLGLRLIYFSYDVKMKEKGDIPEGYSVSREKKERFSLILESASTNQTSMYLCASSLPGGVGQPQHFGDGTRLSIL.